These 28 T cell receptor beta chains were sequenced from one sample in a study of shared clonotypes between healthy human individuals. TCRdb keeps only in-frame clones here, not all; method: immunoSEQ multiplex PCR. The repertoire holds under 1,900,000 clones, with about 98.5% as singletons. Sequenced: naive CD4+ T cells sorted from blood. Subset reported: CD45RA+ positively selected. Every receptor here comes from a man between 25 and 39 years old in good health.

The chain links TRBV30 to TRBJ1-1, with TRBD1 as a possible D gene (5 bases). Germline V gene data show CDR1 as GTSNPN and CDR2 as SVGIG (reference sequence). Trimming pared 0 bases from V and 0 bases from J, leaving 14 bases between. The CDR3 length is 16 residues. In DNA, the CDR3 is TGTGCCTGGAGTGTGCCGAGCTGGGGGATGAACACTGAAGCTTTCTTT. Translated: CAWSVPSWGMNTEAFF.

The rearrangement links TRBV18 to TRBJ2-1; TRBD2 agrees at 15 bases. V was clipped by 1 base and J by 3 bases; unmatched bases: 7. The V gene's germline CDR1 is KGHSH and CDR2 LQKENI. The CDR3 length is 19 residues. The CDR3 protein is CASSPLGLAGGFGYNEQFF. The CDR3 DNA is TGTGCCAGCTCACCACTCGGACTAGCGGGAGGGTTCGGCTACAATGAGCAGTTCTTC.

The chain links TRBV15 to TRBJ2-3; D perhaps matches TRBD2 (7 bases). Trimming removed 0 bases at V and 4 bases at J, with 20 bases between. This CDR3 has 18 amino acids. CDR1 and CDR2 from the germline V gene are LNHNV and YYDKDF (reference sequence). CDR3 in amino acids: CATSRDIGTPREADTQYF. CDR3 DNA sequence: TGTGCCACCAGCAGAGATATCGGGACACCCCGGGAGGCAGATACGCAGTATTTT.

This clone was observed once. The chain links TRBV2 to TRBJ2-7, with 7 bases aligning to TRBD1. The V gene's germline CDR1 is SNHLY and CDR2 FYNNEI. CDR3 size: 14 residues. Trimming at V came to 10 bases and at J to 4 bases, leaving 13 bases not matched to a gene. DNA for the CDR3: TGTGCCACCGCCATTACAGGGGTGCCTTACGAGCAGTACTTC. It encodes CATAITGVPYEQYF.

The chain has TRBV2 and TRBJ2-2; 8 bases match TRBD1. This CDR3 contains 14 residues. Looked up from germline, CDR1 is SNHLY and CDR2 is FYNNEI. V shed 7 bases, J shed 6 bases, and the junction held 7 bases outside the gene matches. Here the CDR3 reads CASKDREVAGELFF. Written as DNA, the CDR3 is TGTGCCAGCAAGGACAGGGAGGTAGCCGGGGAGCTGTTTTTT.

The chain couples TRBV2 to TRBJ1-1, with D perhaps matching TRBD1 (5 bases). CDR3 length: 14 amino acids. V was shortened by 7 bases and J by 1 base, with 13 bases between the two germline ends. CDR1 and CDR2 from the germline V gene are SNHLY and FYNNEI. The CDR3: CASTKWGGNTEAFF. The CDR3, as DNA: TGTGCCAGCACCAAGTGGGGGGGGAACACTGAAGCTTTCTTT.

The genes are TRBV6-5 and TRBJ2-5; D remains ambiguous. There are 16 residues in the CDR3. Between the trimmed V and J ends, which lost 0 bases and 0 bases, there was a span of 11 bases. CDR1 is MNHEY, CDR2 SVGAGI, per germline. The CDR3 is CASSYSIVGYQETQYF. The CDR3, as DNA: TGTGCCAGCAGTTACTCTATTGTAGGGTACCAAGAGACCCAGTACTTC.

V and J are TRBV7-9 and TRBJ1-1, with D unclear. V was cut by 1 base and J by 4 bases, with 13 bases left in between. CDR1 SEHNR and CDR2 FQNEAQ come from the germline V gene (reference sequence). The CDR3 consists of 15 residues. The DNA of the CDR3 is TGTGCCAGCAGCTTAGTAGCGTCTAGGACCACTGAAGCTTTCTTT. Its translation: CASSLVASRTTEAFF. Using reference TRBV7-9 and TRBJ1-1 for the parts outside the CDR3, the full variable domain is DTGVSQNPRHKITKRGQNVTFRCDPISEHNRLYWYRQTLGQGPEFLTYFQNEAQLEKSRLLSDRFSAERPKGSFSTLEIQRTEQGDSAMYLCASSLVASRTTEAFFGQGTRLTVV.

This chain links TRBV15 with TRBJ2-1; D unclear. This CDR3 has 15 residues. CDR1 and CDR2 from the germline V gene are LNHNV and YYDKDF (reference sequence). The V end lost 1 base, the J end lost 8 bases, and 15 bases lay between the germline ends. For the CDR3, the DNA is TGTGCCACCAGCAGAGGACGAGACGAGATCCATGAGCAGTTCTTC. This encodes CATSRGRDEIHEQFF.

The chain joins TRBV4-1 to TRBJ2-1, with 8 bases aligning to TRBD2. V was clipped by 0 bases and J by 0 bases; unmatched bases: 19. The CDR3 loop spans 22 amino acids. Germline V gene lookup returns CDR1 MGHRA and CDR2 YSYEKL. The CDR3 region has the DNA TGCGCCAGCAGCCAAGAGAACGGGAGGGTTAGCGGGCTAACTAGCTCCTACAATGAGCAGTTCTTC. Translated, it gives CASSQENGRVSGLTSSYNEQFF.

The V call is TRBV6-1, the J call TRBJ2-3; 7 bases match TRBD1. V shed 4 bases, J shed 2 bases, and the junction held 3 bases outside the gene matches. Germline V gene sequence: CDR1 MNHNS, CDR2 SASEGT. This CDR3 has 14 amino acids. The CDR3 DNA follows: TGTGCCAGCAGTGTAACAGGGGCCACAGATACGCAGTATTTT. Its translation: CASSVTGATDTQYF.

CDR3 nucleotides: TGCGCCAGCAGCTTGTTGGGGGCAGGGGAGCAAGAGACCCAGTACTTC. Its translation: CASSLLGAGEQETQYF. The chain combines TRBV5-1 with TRBJ2-5; D perhaps matches TRBD1 (6 bases). Trimming pared 1 base from V and 2 bases from J, leaving 15 bases between. This CDR3 is built from 16 residues. The germline CDR1 and CDR2 sequences are SGHRS and YFSETQ.

This chain links TRBV6-5 with TRBJ1-5; D is ambiguous. Germline CDR1 and CDR2: MNHEY and SVGAGI. V gave up 5 bases and J gave up 3 bases, with 11 bases separating them. The CDR3 totals 14 residues. The CDR3 region is CASSTNRNNQPQHF. The CDR3 DNA reads TGTGCCAGCAGTACTAACCGGAACAATCAGCCCCAGCATTTT.

The chain joins TRBV11-2 to TRBJ1-1, with TRBD1 identical over 9 bases. Germline CDR1 and CDR2: SGHAT and FQNNGV. The CDR3 has 16 amino acids. Trimming took 2 bases from V and 1 from J; bases not matched to a gene: 5. As DNA, the CDR3 is TGTGCCAGCAGCTTAAGGCCGGGACAGGGGAACACTGAAGCTTTCTTT. Residues: CASSLRPGQGNTEAFF.

The chain recombines TRBV7-3 with TRBJ2-1; TRBD2 matches at 8 bases. V lost 5 bases, J lost 8 bases, and 11 bases stayed unmatched. Germline V CDR1 and CDR2: SGHTA, FQGTGA. This CDR3 has 15 residues. The CDR3 sequence is CASSTGLGFFDEQFF. In nucleotides, the CDR3 is TGTGCCAGCAGCACGGGACTAGGGTTTTTCGATGAGCAGTTCTTC.

The chain joins TRBV20-1 to TRBJ1-1; no definite D call. The germline V and J ends were trimmed by 4 bases and 1 base, with 4 bases remaining between them. The CDR3 length is 11 residues. Germline CDR1 DFQATT, CDR2 SNEGSKA (reference sequence). Here the CDR3 reads CSAKRNTEAFF. For the CDR3, the DNA is TGCAGTGCTAAGCGGAACACTGAAGCTTTCTTT.

The chain recombines TRBV9 with TRBJ2-3; 10 positions match TRBD2. The CDR3 covers 16 residues. With V trimmed by 4 bases and J by 2 bases, 7 bases remained unmatched. The V gene's germline CDR1 is SGDLS and CDR2 YYNGEE. CDR3 bases: TGTGCCAGCAGCCCCCGGACTAGCGGAAACACAGATACGCAGTATTTT. Residues: CASSPRTSGNTDTQYF. Full variable domain (rest looked up from reference TRBV9 and TRBJ2-3): DSGVTQTPKHLITATGQRVTLRCSPRSGDLSVYWYQQSLDQGLQFLIQYYNGEERAKGNILERFSAQQFPDLHSELNLSSLELGDSALYFCASSPRTSGNTDTQYFGPGTRLTVL.

This chain connects TRBV5-4 to TRBJ2-1; 7 nucleotides align to TRBD1. This CDR3 contains 16 residues. The V gene's germline CDR1 is SGHNT and CDR2 YYREEE (reference sequence). Trimming took 4 bases from V and 6 from J; bases not matched to a gene: 13. CDR3 in amino acids: CASSIGGFGTVNEQFF. The CDR3 DNA reads TGTGCCAGCAGCATCGGTGGGTTCGGGACAGTCAATGAGCAGTTCTTC.

This chain joins TRBV6-5 and TRBJ1-1; D remains ambiguous. With 6 bases removed from V and 5 bases from J, the gap between germline ends came to 19 bases. The CDR3 runs to 15 residues. The V gene's germline CDR1 is MNHEY and CDR2 SVGAGI. The CDR3 protein is CASSGPTHKRTEAFF. The CDR3 DNA follows: TGTGCCAGCAGCGGCCCCACTCATAAAAGGACTGAAGCTTTCTTT.

The chain couples TRBV6-5 to TRBJ1-1; D may be TRBD1 (5 bases). Looked up from germline, CDR1 is MNHEY and CDR2 is SVGAGI. The V end lost 0 bases, the J end lost 5 bases, and 10 bases lay between the germline ends. The CDR3 consists of 14 residues. The CDR3 coding sequence is TGTGCCAGCAGTTACTCGGGACGACAAACTGAAGCTTTCTTT. Translation: CASSYSGRQTEAFF.

The chain joins TRBV7-2 to TRBJ1-2; D not resolved. CDR1 is SGHTA and CDR2 is FQGNSA in the germline V gene. This CDR3 contains 15 residues. Trimming took off 5 bases at V and 4 bases at J, with 17 bases between the two ends. The chain's CDR3 is CASSPERGRPYGYTF. DNA of the CDR3: TGTGCCAGCAGCCCCGAGAGAGGCAGACCCTATGGCTACACCTTC.

A word on this clone: Other DNA sequences in the sample encode the same CDR3. This chain joins TRBV29-1 and TRBJ1-2, with 9 bases that match TRBD1. CDR3 length equals 12 residues. Trimming took 5 bases from V and 3 from J; bases not matched to a gene: 1. Looked up from germline, CDR1 is SQVTM and CDR2 is ANQGSEA. Here the CDR3 reads CSVRTGDYGYTF. The CDR3, as DNA: TGCAGCGTTCGGACAGGGGACTATGGCTACACCTTC.

The chain links TRBV7-9 to TRBJ2-7; D remains ambiguous. The germline CDR1 and CDR2 sequences are SEHNR and FQNEAQ (reference sequence). The CDR3 contains 14 residues. V was pared by 1 base and J by 2 bases, with 9 bases between. CDR3 nucleotide sequence: TGTGCCAGCAGCTTAGGGCCAGCAGCCTACGAGCAGTACTTC. Amino acids: CASSLGPAAYEQYF.

The chain employs TRBV6-5 and TRBJ2-2; 7 bases agree with TRBD1. Germline CDR1 MNHEY, CDR2 SVGAGI. With V trimmed by 0 bases and J by 11 bases, 12 bases remained unmatched. The CDR3 length is 16 residues. In DNA form, the CDR3 reads TGTGCCAGCAGTTACTCCGGGACAGCAACCTACCTAGAGCTGTTTTTT. It translates to CASSYSGTATYLELFF.

The chain combines TRBV18 with TRBJ2-7, with no clear D. V dropped 3 bases and J dropped 1 base, with 13 bases sitting between them. Germline V lookup: CDR1 KGHSH, CDR2 LQKENI. This CDR3 contains 15 residues. The CDR3 coding sequence is TGTGCCAGCTCACCGGTTAGGGATCCATCCTACGAGCAGTACTTC. As protein: CASSPVRDPSYEQYF.

The chain carries TRBV11-2 and TRBJ2-7, with D tentatively TRBD1 or TRBD2 (5 bases each). The germline V gene encodes CDR1 SGHAT and CDR2 FQNNGV. V lost 8 bases and J lost 6, with 20 bases in between. This CDR3 comprises 14 residues. CDR3 nucleotide sequence: TGTGCCAGCGGGGCAAGCGGAATCTTGAGCGAGCAGTACTTC. Residues: CASGASGILSEQYF.

The chain has TRBV20-1 and TRBJ2-7; no clear D. Germline assignment: CDR1 DFQATT and CDR2 SNEGSKA (reference sequence). The CDR3 is 11 amino acids. The V gene lost 3 bases and the J gene lost 9 bases, with 12 bases spanning the gap. The DNA for the CDR3 is TGCAGTGCTAGGTCGGACCTGTGGCAGTACTTC. As protein: CSARSDLWQYF.

The V and J genes are TRBV7-6 and TRBJ2-1; D unclear. Trimming removed 0 bases from V and 7 bases from J, with 4 bases in between. The length of the CDR3 is 12 residues. Per germline, CDR1 SGHVS and CDR2 FNYEAQ. The CDR3 region is CASSLAQNEQFF. The CDR3 coding sequence is TGTGCCAGCAGCTTAGCGCAAAATGAGCAGTTCTTC.